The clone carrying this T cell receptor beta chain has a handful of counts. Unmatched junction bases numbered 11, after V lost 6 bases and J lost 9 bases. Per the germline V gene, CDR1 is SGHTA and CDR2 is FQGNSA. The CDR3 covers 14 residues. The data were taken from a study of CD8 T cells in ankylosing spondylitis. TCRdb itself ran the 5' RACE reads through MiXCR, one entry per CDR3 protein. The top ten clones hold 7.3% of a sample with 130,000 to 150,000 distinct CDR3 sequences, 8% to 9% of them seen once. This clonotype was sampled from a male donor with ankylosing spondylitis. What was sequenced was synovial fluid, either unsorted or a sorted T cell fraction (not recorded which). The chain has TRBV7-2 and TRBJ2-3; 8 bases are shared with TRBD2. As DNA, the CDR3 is TGTGCCAGCAGGGTTCCGGGACTAGTATCGACGCAGTATTTT. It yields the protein CASRVPGLVSTQYF.